This T cell receptor (beta chain) originates from a study of blood T cell repertoires in COVID-19. Profiling relied on immunoSEQ multiplex PCR, and the TCRdb table lists in-frame clones only, not all of them. The table has a few hundred thousand clones, less than 85% seen once. This clone has a single count. Germline V gene lookup returns CDR1 SNHLY and CDR2 FYNNEI. The CDR3 length is 13 residues. V shed 2 bases and J 11 bases; nucleotides not matched to a gene: 6. V usage is TRBV2 and J usage is TRBJ2-3; 8 bases are a match to TRBD2. The sequence was obtained from a woman between 18 and 29 years old with acute or convalescent COVID-19. The material sequenced was peripheral blood. CDR3: CASSERVSGGQYF. CDR3 DNA: TGTGCCAGCAGTGAAAGGGTCAGCGGGGGGCAGTATTTT. The full variable domain, its missing parts supplied by reference TRBV2 and TRBJ2-3, is EPEVTQTPSHQVTQMGQEVILRCVPISNHLYFYWYRQILGQKVEFLVSFYNNEISEKSEIFDDQFSVERPDGSNFTLKIRSTKLEDSAMYFCASSERVSGGQYFGPGTRLTVL.